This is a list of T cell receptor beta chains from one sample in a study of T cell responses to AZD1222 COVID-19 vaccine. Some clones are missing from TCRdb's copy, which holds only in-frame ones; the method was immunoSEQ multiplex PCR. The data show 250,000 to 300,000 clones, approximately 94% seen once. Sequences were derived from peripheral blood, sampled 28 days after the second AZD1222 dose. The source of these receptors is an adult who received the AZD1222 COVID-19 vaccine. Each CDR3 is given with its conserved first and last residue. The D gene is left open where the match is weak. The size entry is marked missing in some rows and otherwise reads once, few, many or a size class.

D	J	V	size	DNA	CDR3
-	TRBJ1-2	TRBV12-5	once	TGTGCTAGTGGTTTGGGGAACATGGGGAACCTCTATGGCTACACCTTC	CASGLGNMGNLYGYTF
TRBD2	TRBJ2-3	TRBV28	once	TGTGCCAGCACCTTACTAGCGGGCAGCACAGATACGCAGTATTTT	CASTLLAGSTDTQYF
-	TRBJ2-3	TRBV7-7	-	TGTGCCAGCAGCCGGGGACACGATGTTCGGGATACGCAGTATTTT	CASSRGHDVRDTQYF
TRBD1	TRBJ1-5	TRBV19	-	TGTGCCAGTAGTATGACAGGGGAGATACGACAGCCCCAGCATTTT	CASSMTGEIRQPQHF
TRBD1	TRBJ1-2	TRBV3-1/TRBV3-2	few	TGTGCCAGCAGCCAAGATCGAGGGGGCGGCTATGGCTACACCTTC	CASSQDRGGGYGYTF
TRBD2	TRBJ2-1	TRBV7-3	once	TGTGCCAGCAGCTCAGGACTAGCGGGCCTCAATGAGCAGTTCTTC	CASSSGLAGLNEQFF
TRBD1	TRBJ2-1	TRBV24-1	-	TGTGCCACCAGTGACCCTCGGACAGGAGATTACAATGAGCAGTTCTTC	CATSDPRTGDYNEQFF
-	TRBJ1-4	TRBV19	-	TGTGCCAGTAAGGGACCGACCGCAACTAATGAAAAACTGTTTTTT	CASKGPTATNEKLFF
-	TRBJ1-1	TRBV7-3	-	TGTGCCAGCAGCCCCGGGGGCGGTAGGAACACTGAAGCTTTCTTT	CASSPGGGRNTEAFF
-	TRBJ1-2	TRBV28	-	TGTGCCAGCACGGAAATTGGCTATGGCTACACCTTC	CASTEIGYGYTF
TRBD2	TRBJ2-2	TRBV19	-	TGTGCCAGTAGAGGACTAGCGGGGGCCCGCACCGGGGAGCTGTTTTTT	CASRGLAGARTGELFF
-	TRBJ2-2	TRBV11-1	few	TGTGCCAGCAGCTTAGAATCGGGGTGGACCGGGGAGCTGTTTTTT	CASSLESGWTGELFF
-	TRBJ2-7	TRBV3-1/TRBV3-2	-	TGTGCCAGCAGCCCCGGCGCAGCGGACCCCTACGAGCAGTACTTC	CASSPGAADPYEQYF
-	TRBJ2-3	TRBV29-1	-	TGCAGCGTTGAAGAGGGGACCTGGGTTACAGATACGCAGTATTTT	CSVEEGTWVTDTQYF
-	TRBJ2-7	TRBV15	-	TGTGCCACCAGCAGAGCACTGGAAGGCACCTACGAGCAGTACTTC	CATSRALEGTYEQYF
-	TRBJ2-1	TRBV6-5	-	TGTGCCAGCAGTTACTCGAGGAGGATGGGCAATGAGCAGTTCTTC	CASSYSRRMGNEQFF
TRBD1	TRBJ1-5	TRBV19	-	TGTGCCAGTAGCCCAACGACAGGGAATAGCAATCAGCCCCAGCATTTT	CASSPTTGNSNQPQHF
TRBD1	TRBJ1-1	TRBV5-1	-	TGCGCCAGCAGCTTGAATGCCGGGACAGGGGGCTCAGCTTTCTTT	CASSLNAGTGGSAFF
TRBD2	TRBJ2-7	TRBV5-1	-	TGCGCCAGCAGCCCCGGGACTAGCGGGGGTCACGAGCAGTACTTC	CASSPGTSGGHEQYF
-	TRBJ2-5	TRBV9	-	TGTGCCAGCAGCGTAGATGGAGAGACCCAGTACTTC	CASSVDGETQYF
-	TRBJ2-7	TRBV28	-	TGTGCCAGCAGTTCCGGACCTCCCTACGAGCAGTACTTC	CASSSGPPYEQYF
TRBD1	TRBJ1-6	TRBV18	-	TGTGCCAGCTCACCTCCCGGACAGGAAGAGCGATCACCCCTCCACTTT	CASSPPGQEERSPLHF
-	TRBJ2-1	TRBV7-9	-	TGTGCCAGCAGCTTAGTAGGAGGCAATGAGCAGTTCTTC	CASSLVGGNEQFF
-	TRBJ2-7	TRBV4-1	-	TGCGCCAGCAGCCAAGGGCTAGCAGGGGCGAGGGAGCAGTACTTC	CASSQGLAGAREQYF
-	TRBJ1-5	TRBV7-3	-	TGTGCCAGCAGCCCGACAGCCCTATATAGCAATCAGCCCCAGCATTTT	CASSPTALYSNQPQHF
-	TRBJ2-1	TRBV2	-	TGTGCCAGCAGTGTGAGGGCTTACAGTGAGCAGTTCTTC	CASSVRAYSEQFF
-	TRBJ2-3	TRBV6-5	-	TGTGCCAGCAGTTACTCCGGGGGCGGAGGTCAAGATACGCAGTATTTT	CASSYSGGGGQDTQYF
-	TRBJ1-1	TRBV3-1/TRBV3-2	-	TGTGCCAGCAGCCATTATACAGGGATCGAAGCTTTCTTT	CASSHYTGIEAFF
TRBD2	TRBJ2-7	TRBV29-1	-	TGCAGCGTTGATTTCGGGAGGGGGACGGCAGCCTACGAGCAGTACTTC	CSVDFGRGTAAYEQYF